These T cell receptor beta chains were read from a single sample in a study of blood T cells in healthy people across ages. TCRdb re-analysed the 5' RACE reads in MiXCR, keeping a single row per CDR3 protein. The sample consists of a few hundred thousand distinct CDR3 sequences, 27% of them appearing once. These same data were also listed under a study on T cells of mothers and their children.

Sequencing was carried out using blood. The receptors here all came from a boy younger than 10 in good health. Both conserved end residues are part of each CDR3. Each record gives: V gene, J gene, CDR3 protein.

V: TRBV7-9
J: TRBJ1-4
CDR3: CASTGIREKLFF

V: TRBV4-3
J: TRBJ2-1
CDR3: CASSHLSGTSINEQFF

V: TRBV29-1
J: TRBJ1-2
CDR3: CSVMDRALGYTF

V: TRBV29-1
J: TRBJ2-3
CDR3: CSVTPASVGDTQYF

V: TRBV20-1
J: TRBJ2-1
CDR3: CSARAGLAGDNEQFF

V: TRBV9
J: TRBJ1-6
CDR3: CASSVTARGGDSPLHF

V: TRBV7-2
J: TRBJ2-2
CDR3: CASSSSQGNTGELFF

V: TRBV6-6
J: NA
CDR3: CASSYAAGEAYEQYF

V: TRBV29-1
J: TRBJ1-1
CDR3: CSVAPGNTEAFF

V: TRBV5-1
J: TRBJ2-1
CDR3: CASTAKRATGFNEQFF

V: TRBV19
J: TRBJ1-1
CDR3: CASSLQGANTEAFF

V: TRBV7-8
J: TRBJ2-3
CDR3: CASSLRGTLVADTQYF

V: TRBV10-1
J: TRBJ1-1
CDR3: CASRDTLNTEAFF

V: TRBV5-1
J: TRBJ2-7
CDR3: CASSPGQGSSYEQYF

V: TRBV12-3/TRBV12-4
J: TRBJ1-1
CDR3: CASSFFLDQTSDSEAFF

V: TRBV14
J: TRBJ1-2
CDR3: CASSQADGMSLYGYTF

V: TRBV2
J: TRBJ1-2
CDR3: CATKSHGYTF

V: TRBV7-9
J: TRBJ2-3
CDR3: CASSFSGLADTQYF

V: TRBV20-1
J: TRBJ2-1
CDR3: CSARGGRAGGDYNEQFF

V: TRBV20-1
J: TRBJ2-1
CDR3: CSARGGGPYNEQFF

V: TRBV7-8
J: TRBJ2-1
CDR3: CASSLGLAGGMGAFF

V: TRBV20-1
J: TRBJ2-5
CDR3: CSATVRETQYF

V: TRBV4-1
J: TRBJ2-2
CDR3: CASSQHAGVDGELFF

V: TRBV20-1
J: TRBJ2-7
CDR3: CSAGRVGRDYEQYF

V: TRBV7-9
J: TRBJ2-7
CDR3: CASSLKGVYEQYF

V: TRBV10-2
J: TRBJ2-2
CDR3: CASNPDRGLRELFF

V: TRBV6-5
J: TRBJ2-1
CDR3: CASSYRSHNEQFF

V: TRBV5-5
J: TRBJ1-3
CDR3: CASSAGQYHSGNTIYF

V: TRBV15
J: TRBJ2-1
CDR3: CATSRDPVGYSYNEQFF

V: TRBV12-3/TRBV12-4
J: TRBJ1-1
CDR3: CASSWYLDTEAFF

V: TRBV11-2
J: TRBJ2-7
CDR3: CASSLGGTGVPYEQYF

V: TRBV13
J: TRBJ2-1
CDR3: CASSIDWVRNEQFF

V: TRBV18
J: TRBJ2-1
CDR3: CASSAAFLSYNEQFF

V: TRBV4-1
J: TRBJ2-1
CDR3: CASSQVGGYNEQFF